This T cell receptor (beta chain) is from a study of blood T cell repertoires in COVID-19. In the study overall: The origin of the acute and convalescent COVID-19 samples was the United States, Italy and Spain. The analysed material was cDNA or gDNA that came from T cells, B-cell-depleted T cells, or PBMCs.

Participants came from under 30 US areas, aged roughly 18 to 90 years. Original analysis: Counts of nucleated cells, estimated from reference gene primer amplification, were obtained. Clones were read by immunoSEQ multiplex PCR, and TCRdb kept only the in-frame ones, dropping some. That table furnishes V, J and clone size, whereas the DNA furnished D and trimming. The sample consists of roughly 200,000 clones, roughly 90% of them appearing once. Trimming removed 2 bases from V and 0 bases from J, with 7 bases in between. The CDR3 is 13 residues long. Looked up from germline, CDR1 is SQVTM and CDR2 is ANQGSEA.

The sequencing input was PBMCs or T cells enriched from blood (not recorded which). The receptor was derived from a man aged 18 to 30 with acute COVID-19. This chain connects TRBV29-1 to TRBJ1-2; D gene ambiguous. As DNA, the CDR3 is TGCAGCGTTGAATTGTCAGCTAACTATGGCTACACCTTC. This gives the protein CSVELSANYGYTF. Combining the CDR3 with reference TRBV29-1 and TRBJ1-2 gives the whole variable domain SAVISQKPSRDICQRGTSLTIQCQVDSQVTMMFWYRQQPGQSLTLIATANQGSEATYESGFVIDKFPISRPNLTFSTLTVSNMSPEDSSIYLCSVELSANYGYTFGSGTRLTVV.